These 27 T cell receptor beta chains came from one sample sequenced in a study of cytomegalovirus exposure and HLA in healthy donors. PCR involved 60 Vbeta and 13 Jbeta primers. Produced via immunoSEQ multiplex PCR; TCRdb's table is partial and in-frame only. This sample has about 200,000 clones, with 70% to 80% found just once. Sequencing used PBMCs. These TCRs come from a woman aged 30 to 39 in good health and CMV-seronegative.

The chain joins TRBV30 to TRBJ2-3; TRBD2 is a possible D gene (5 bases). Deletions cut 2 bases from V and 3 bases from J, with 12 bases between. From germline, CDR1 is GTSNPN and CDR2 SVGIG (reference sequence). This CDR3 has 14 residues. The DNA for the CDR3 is TGTGCCTGGAGTCGAGGGAAATGGACAGATACGCAGTATTTT. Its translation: CAWSRGKWTDTQYF.

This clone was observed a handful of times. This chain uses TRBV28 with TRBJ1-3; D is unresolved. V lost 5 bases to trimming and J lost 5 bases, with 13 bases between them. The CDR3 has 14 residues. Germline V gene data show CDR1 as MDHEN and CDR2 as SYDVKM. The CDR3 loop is CASSLKRRRNTIYF. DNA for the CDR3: TGTGCCAGCAGTCTGAAACGGCGGCGAAACACCATATATTTT.

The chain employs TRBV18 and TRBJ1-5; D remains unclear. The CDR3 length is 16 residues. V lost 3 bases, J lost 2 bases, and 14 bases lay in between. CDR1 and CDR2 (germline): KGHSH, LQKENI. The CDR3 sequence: CASSPRALGGNQPQHF. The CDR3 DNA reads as TGTGCCAGCTCACCGCGGGCCCTAGGTGGCAATCAGCCCCAGCATTTT.

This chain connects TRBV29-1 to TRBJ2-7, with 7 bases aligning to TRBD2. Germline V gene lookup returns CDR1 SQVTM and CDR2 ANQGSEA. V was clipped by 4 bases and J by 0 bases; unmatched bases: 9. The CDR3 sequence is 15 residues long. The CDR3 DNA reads TGCAGCGTTGTCCTTTGGCGGGAGAGCTCCTACGAGCAGTACTTC. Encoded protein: CSVVLWRESSYEQYF.

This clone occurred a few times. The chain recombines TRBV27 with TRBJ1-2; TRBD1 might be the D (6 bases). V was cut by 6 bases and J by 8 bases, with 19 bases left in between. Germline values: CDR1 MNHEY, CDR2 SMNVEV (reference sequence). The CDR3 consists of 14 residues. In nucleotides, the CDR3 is TGTGCCAGCAGCTCTAGATGGGACATAAGGGGCTACACCTTC. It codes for CASSSRWDIRGYTF.

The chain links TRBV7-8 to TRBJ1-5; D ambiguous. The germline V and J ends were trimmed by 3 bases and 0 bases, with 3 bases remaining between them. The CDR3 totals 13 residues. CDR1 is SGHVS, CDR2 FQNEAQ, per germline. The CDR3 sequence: CASSFNSNQPQHF. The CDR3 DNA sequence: TGTGCCAGCAGCTTTAATAGCAATCAGCCCCAGCATTTT.

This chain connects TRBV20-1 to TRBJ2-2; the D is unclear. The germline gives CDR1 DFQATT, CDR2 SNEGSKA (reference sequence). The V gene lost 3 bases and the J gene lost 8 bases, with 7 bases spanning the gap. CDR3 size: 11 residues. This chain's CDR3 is CSASPYGELFF. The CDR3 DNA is TGCAGTGCTAGTCCCTATGGGGAGCTGTTTTTT.

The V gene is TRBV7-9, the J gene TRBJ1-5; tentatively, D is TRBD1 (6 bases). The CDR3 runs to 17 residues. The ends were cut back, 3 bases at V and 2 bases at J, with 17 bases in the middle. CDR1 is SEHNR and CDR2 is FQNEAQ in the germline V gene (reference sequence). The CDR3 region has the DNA TGTGCCAGCAGCTTGGGGCCCAGGGGAAGCGGCAATCAGCCCCAGCATTTT. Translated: CASSLGPRGSGNQPQHF.

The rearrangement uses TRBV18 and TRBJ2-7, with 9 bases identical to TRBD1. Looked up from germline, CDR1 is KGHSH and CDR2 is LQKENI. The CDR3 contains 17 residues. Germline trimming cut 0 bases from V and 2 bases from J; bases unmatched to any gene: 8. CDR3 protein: CASSPPGDRGIPYEQYF. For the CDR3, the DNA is TGTGCCAGCTCACCACCGGGAGACAGGGGGATTCCCTACGAGCAGTACTTC.

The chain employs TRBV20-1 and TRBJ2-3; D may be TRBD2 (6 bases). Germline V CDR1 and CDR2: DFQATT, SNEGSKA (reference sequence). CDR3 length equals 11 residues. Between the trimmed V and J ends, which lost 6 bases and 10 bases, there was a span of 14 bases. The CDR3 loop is CSAGTPNAQYF. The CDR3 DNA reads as TGCAGTGCCGGGACTCCTAATGCGCAGTATTTT.

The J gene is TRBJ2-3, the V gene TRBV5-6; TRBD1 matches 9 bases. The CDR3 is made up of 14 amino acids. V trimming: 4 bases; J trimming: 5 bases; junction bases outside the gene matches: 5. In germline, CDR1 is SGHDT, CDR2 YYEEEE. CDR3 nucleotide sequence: TGTGCCAGCAGCCCTAGACAGGGGGGAGATACGCAGTATTTT. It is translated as CASSPRQGGDTQYF.

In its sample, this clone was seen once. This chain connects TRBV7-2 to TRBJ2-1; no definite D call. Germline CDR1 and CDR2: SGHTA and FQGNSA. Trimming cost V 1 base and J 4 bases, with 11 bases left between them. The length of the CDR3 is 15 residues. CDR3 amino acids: CASSLGPSSYNEQFF. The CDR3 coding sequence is TGTGCCAGCAGCTTAGGGCCCTCATCTTACAATGAGCAGTTCTTC.

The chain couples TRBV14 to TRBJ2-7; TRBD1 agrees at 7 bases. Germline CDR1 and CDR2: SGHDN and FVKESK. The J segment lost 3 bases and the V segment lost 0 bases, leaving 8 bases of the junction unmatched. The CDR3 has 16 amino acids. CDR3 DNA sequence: TGTGCCAGCAGCCAAGATCTCCGACAGGGAGTCTACGAGCAGTACTTC. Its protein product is CASSQDLRQGVYEQYF.

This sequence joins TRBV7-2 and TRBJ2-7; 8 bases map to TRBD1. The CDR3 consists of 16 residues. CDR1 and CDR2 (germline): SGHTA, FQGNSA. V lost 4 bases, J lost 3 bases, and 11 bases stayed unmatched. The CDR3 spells CASSSATTGAGYEQYF. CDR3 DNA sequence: TGTGCCAGCAGCTCGGCGACGACAGGGGCTGGCTACGAGCAGTACTTC.

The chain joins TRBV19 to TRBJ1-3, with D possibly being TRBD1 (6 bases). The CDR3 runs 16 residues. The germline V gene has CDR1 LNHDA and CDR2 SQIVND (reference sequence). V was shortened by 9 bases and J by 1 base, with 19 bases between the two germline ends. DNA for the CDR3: TGTGCCAGCTCCTCGGACAGCATGGGGTCTGGAAACACCATATATTTT. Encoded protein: CASSSDSMGSGNTIYF.

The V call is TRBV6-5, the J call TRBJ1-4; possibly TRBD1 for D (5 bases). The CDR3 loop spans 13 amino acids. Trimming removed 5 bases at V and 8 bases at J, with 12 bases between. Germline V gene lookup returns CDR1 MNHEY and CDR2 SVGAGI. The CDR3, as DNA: TGTGCCAGCAGTCGGACGAAGGGGGAAAAACTGTTTTTT. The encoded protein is CASSRTKGEKLFF.

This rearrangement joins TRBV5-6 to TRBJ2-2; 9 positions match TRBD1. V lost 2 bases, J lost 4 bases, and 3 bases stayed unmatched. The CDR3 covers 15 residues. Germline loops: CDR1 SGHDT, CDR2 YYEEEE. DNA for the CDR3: TGTGCCAGCAGCTTCCGGGACAGGGCCACCGGGGAGCTGTTTTTT. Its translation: CASSFRDRATGELFF.

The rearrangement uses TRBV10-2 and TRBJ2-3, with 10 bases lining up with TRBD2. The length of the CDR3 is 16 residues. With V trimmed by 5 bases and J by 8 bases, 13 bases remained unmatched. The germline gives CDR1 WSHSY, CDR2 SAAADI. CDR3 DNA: TGCGCCAGCAGTCGAGGGAGCGGGGGGGAGCTTAGTACGCAGTATTTT. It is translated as CASSRGSGGELSTQYF.

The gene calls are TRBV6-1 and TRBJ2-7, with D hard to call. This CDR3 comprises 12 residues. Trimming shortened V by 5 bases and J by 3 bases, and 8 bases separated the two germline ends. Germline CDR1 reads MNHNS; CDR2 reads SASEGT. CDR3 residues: CASSKHFYEQYF. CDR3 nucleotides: TGTGCCAGCAGTAAACATTTCTACGAGCAGTACTTC.

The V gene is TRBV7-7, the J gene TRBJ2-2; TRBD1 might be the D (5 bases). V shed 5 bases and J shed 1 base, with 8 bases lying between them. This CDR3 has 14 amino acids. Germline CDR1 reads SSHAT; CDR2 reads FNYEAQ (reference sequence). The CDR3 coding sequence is TGTGCCAGCAGCCCAGGGTGGAACACCGGGGAGCTGTTTTTT. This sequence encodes CASSPGWNTGELFF.

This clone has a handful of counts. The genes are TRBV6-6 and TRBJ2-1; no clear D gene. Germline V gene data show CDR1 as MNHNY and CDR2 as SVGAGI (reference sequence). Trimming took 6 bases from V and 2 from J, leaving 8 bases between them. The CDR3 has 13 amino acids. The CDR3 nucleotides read TGTGCCAGCAGCGACCGGGCCTACAATGAGCAGTTCTTC. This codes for CASSDRAYNEQFF.

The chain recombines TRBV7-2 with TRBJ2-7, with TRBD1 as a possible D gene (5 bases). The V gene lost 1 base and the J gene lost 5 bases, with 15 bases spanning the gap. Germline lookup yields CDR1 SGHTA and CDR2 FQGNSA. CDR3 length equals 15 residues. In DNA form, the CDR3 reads TGTGCCAGCAGCTTAGATTGGACATTTACCAACGAGCAGTACTTC. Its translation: CASSLDWTFTNEQYF.

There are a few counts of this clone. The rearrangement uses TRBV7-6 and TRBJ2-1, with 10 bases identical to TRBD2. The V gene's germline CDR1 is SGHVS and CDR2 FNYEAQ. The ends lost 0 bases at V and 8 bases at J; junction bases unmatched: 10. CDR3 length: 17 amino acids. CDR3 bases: TGTGCCAGCAGCTTAGCCGCCGGAGCGGGAGGGTATTATGAGCAGTTCTTC. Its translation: CASSLAAGAGGYYEQFF.

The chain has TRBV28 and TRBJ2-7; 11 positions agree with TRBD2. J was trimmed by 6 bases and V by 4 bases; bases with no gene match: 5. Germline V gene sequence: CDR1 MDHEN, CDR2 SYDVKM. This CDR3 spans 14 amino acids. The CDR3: CASSYSGRAGEQYF. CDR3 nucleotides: TGTGCCAGCAGTTATAGCGGGAGGGCCGGCGAGCAGTACTTC.

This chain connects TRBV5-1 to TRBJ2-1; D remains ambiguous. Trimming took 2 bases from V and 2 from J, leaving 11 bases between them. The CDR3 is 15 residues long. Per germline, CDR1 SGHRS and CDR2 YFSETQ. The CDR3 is CASSLSYPTYNEQFF. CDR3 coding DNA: TGCGCCAGCAGCTTAAGCTACCCAACCTACAATGAGCAGTTCTTC.

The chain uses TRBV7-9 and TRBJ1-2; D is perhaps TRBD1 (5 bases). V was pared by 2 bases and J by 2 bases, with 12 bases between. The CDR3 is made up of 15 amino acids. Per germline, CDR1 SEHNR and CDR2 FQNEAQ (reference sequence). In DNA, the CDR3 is TGTGCCAGCAGCTTAAGTACGGGGGAGAACTATGGCTACACCTTC. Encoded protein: CASSLSTGENYGYTF.

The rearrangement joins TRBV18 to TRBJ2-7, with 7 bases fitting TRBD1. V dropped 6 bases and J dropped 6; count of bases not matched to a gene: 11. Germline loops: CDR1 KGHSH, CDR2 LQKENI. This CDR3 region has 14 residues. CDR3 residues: CASSPDRVVLEQYF. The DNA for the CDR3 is TGTGCCAGCTCGCCCGACAGGGTTGTACTCGAGCAGTACTTC.